The T cell receptor beta chain described here comes from a study of blood T cell repertoires in COVID-19. Across the study: Acute-phase and convalescent COVID-19 samples originated in the United States, Italy and Spain. PBMCs, B-cell-depleted T cells, or T cells were the source of the cDNA or gDNA that made up the material.

This clone was recorded only once. Germline-derived CDR1 and CDR2 are SGHRS and YFSETQ. The germline V and J ends were trimmed by 3 bases and 3 bases, with 14 bases remaining between them. This CDR3 contains 15 residues. Study processing details: Amplification from reference gene primers served as the basis for estimated nucleated cell counts. TCRdb's copy holds only in-frame clones and misses some; the assay was immunoSEQ multiplex PCR. The DNA was the basis for D and trimming; V, J and clone size are from that table. The profile shows 250,000 to 350,000 clones, nearly 90% of them singletons. Sequencing was carried out using PBMCs or T cells enriched from blood (not recorded which). This TCR came from a woman aged 18-35 years with acute COVID-19. The gene calls are TRBV5-1 and TRBJ2-3, with D unresolved. The chain's CDR3 is CASSSEVPGTDTQYF. DNA for the CDR3: TGCGCCAGCAGCTCTGAGGTCCCTGGGACAGATACGCAGTATTTT.